A selection of T cell receptor beta chains follows, all from one sample in a study of CD8 T cells in Susac syndrome. TCRdb recomputed calls from the immunoSEQ multiplex PCR reads with MiXCR, one row per CDR3 protein. The sample shows approximately 110,000 distinct CDR3 sequences, approximately 93% of them seen only once. Sequencing was performed on CD8+ T cells from PBMCs. The source of these receptors is a human donor with multiple sclerosis. Both conserved end residues are part of each CDR3. D genes are given only for firm matches. Not every row has a clone size; where given, it reads once, few, many or a size class.

cdr3_nt cdr3_aa j_call d_call clone_size v_call
TGTGCCAGCAAGATGAGTAATCAACGCAACGAGCAGTACTTC CASKMSNQRNEQYF TRBJ2-7 NA once TRBV6-2/TRBV6-3
TGTGCCAGCAGCCCGATTCCGGGACAGGGGTTCGATGAGCAGTTCTTC CASSPIPGQGFDEQFF TRBJ2-1 TRBD1 NA TRBV5-6
TGTGCCAGCAGAGTAGGCGGTAACACCGGGGAGCTGTTTTTT CASRVGGNTGELFF TRBJ2-2 NA NA TRBV7-9
TGTGCCAGCAGATATTGGGGGTCGGAGCAGCCCCAGCATTTT CASRYWGSEQPQHF TRBJ1-5 NA NA TRBV6-6
TGTGCCAGCAGCCCGGGGAGGGTGGCCTCCTATGGCTACACCTTC CASSPGRVASYGYTF TRBJ1-2 NA NA TRBV3-1
TGTGCCAGCAGCCTCCACGGTGGCAGGGGGCGAGGCTACACCTTC CASSLHGGRGRGYTF TRBJ1-2 TRBD1 once TRBV7-3
TGTGCCAGCAGTGAAGGTCCGGGACCAACCTCCTACGAGCAGTACTTC CASSEGPGPTSYEQYF TRBJ2-7 NA NA TRBV6-1
TGTGCCAGCAGTCCGATGGACAGGGAGCAGTTCTTC CASSPMDREQFF TRBJ2-1 TRBD1 NA TRBV27
TGTGCCAGCAGGAGAGAAAGCTATGAGAACACTGAAGCTTTCTTT CASRRESYENTEAFF TRBJ1-1 NA NA TRBV3-1
TGTGCCACCGCGGGGAGGCAGGGTGGACCCACTGAAGCTTTCTTT CATAGRQGGPTEAFF TRBJ1-1 NA NA TRBV24-1
TGCAGCGTTACCCCCCGGGAGACCTATGGCTACACCTTC CSVTPRETYGYTF TRBJ1-2 NA NA TRBV29-1
TGTGCCAGCAGCCCTGGCCATGACGGGCAGTACTTC CASSPGHDGQYF TRBJ2-7 NA NA TRBV28
TGTGCCAGCAGCCTGAGCGGGAAAAGCACAGATACGCAGTATTTT CASSLSGKSTDTQYF TRBJ2-3 TRBD2 NA TRBV7-6
TGTGCCAGCAGTTACTCTAAGAACACTGAAGCTTTCTTT CASSYSKNTEAFF TRBJ1-1 NA NA TRBV6-5
TGTGCCAGCAGTATTGGTGTAATCGGGTCCGGGGAGCTGTTTTTT CASSIGVIGSGELFF TRBJ2-2 NA NA TRBV6-5
TGTGCCAGCAGCCGAAACAGGGAAGTCCCCTATGGCTACACCTTC CASSRNREVPYGYTF TRBJ1-2 NA NA TRBV13
TGTGCCAGCAGTCCCCCTTTCGGCCCCTACACCGGGGAGCTGTTTTTT CASSPPFGPYTGELFF TRBJ2-2 NA few TRBV27